The clone carrying this T cell receptor (beta chain) has just a few counts. Antigen unknown. Per the germline V gene, CDR1 is GTSNPN and CDR2 is SVGIG (reference sequence). V was clipped by 1 base and J by 3 bases, with 12 bases between them. The CDR3 has 14 amino acids. Blood was drawn once from each donor into heparinised tubes. The draws averaged roughly 120 mL. Expressed TCRB transcripts were sequenced because the entire RNA isolate underwent reverse transcription. TCRdb keeps only in-frame clones here, not all; method: immunoSEQ multiplex PCR. The sample has 600,000 to 700,000 clones, 13% seen once; the top ten hold about 0.02%. The data are from a study of beta chain features in type 1 diabetes. Study-level findings and limits: It was possible that PCR favored shorter templates, equally so in patients and controls. Whether HLA type affects TCRB rearrangement stayed undetermined in the present work. Shortening of TCRB CDR3s, moderate but significant, appeared in all four CD4+ subsets of Type 1 diabetes patients.

The sequence derives from a man younger than 35 with type 1 diabetes. The sequencing input was naive CD4+ T cells from blood. V usage is TRBV30 and J usage is TRBJ1-1; D may be TRBD1 (5 bases). CDR3 DNA sequence: TGTGCCTGGAGTGCCCCAGGGTATGACACTGAAGCTTTCTTT. Translating it yields CAWSAPGYDTEAFF.